These 25 T cell receptor beta chains were all obtained from the same sample, sequenced in a study of OX40 agonist ivuxolimab in advanced cancers. Only in-frame clones appear in the TCRdb table, and some are missing; sequencing was by immunoSEQ multiplex PCR. The sample has some 70,000 clones; 75% to 90% are singletons. Source: CD4+ or CD8+ T cells sorted from blood, taken in a trial of the OX40 agonist ivuxolimab. The receptors were gathered from an adult with an advanced solid tumor such as melanoma, head and neck, liver or kidney cancer.

Only one count was recorded for this clone. CDR3 sequence reads: CASSLIHTGEGYTF. Written as DNA, the CDR3 is TGTGCCAGCAGCCTTATCCATACGGGAGAAGGCTACACCTTC. This sequence joins TRBV5-4 and TRBJ1-2; D is unresolved. The germline V gene encodes CDR1 SGHNT and CDR2 YYREEE (reference sequence). The CDR3 loop spans 14 amino acids. V lost 4 bases and J lost 8, with 18 bases in between.

CDR3 loop: CATSSPGTEGRTEAFF. The DNA of the CDR3 is TGTGCCACCAGCTCCCCCGGGACAGAAGGTAGGACTGAAGCTTTCTTT. The chain links TRBV15 to TRBJ1-1; 7 nucleotides align to TRBD1. The CDR3 loop spans 16 amino acids. Germline-derived CDR1 and CDR2 are LNHNV and YYDKDF (reference sequence). The junction had 14 bases not matched to a gene; V was cut back by 5 bases and J by 5 bases.

This clone was counted a few times. This specimen includes other DNA sequences encoding the same CDR3. The chain employs TRBV5-1 and TRBJ2-5, with D unresolved. The CDR3 loop spans 11 amino acids. V gave up 2 bases and J gave up 3 bases, with 2 bases separating them. The germline V gene has CDR1 SGHRS and CDR2 YFSETQ. The CDR3 sequence is CASSFKETQYF. Here the CDR3 DNA reads TGCGCCAGCAGCTTTAAAGAGACCCAGTACTTC.

The chain carries TRBV15 and TRBJ1-1; D is unresolved. The CDR3 has 12 amino acids. With 3 bases removed from V and 3 bases from J, the gap between germline ends came to 5 bases. Germline CDR1 and CDR2: LNHNV and YYDKDF (reference sequence). CDR3 DNA: TGTGCCACCAGCAGCCCGGACACTGAAGCTTTCTTT. Its protein product is CATSSPDTEAFF.

The rearrangement uses TRBV27 and TRBJ1-1, with 8 nucleotides matching TRBD1. Germline-derived CDR1 and CDR2 are MNHEY and SMNVEV (reference sequence). With 5 bases clipped from V and 5 bases from J, the junction kept 7 bases outside the gene matches. The CDR3 consists of 14 residues. CDR3 nucleotides: TGTGCCAGCAGTGCTCGAACAGGGGGGACTGAAGCTTTCTTT. Residues: CASSARTGGTEAFF.

This chain uses TRBV25-1 with TRBJ2-1; no definite D call. From germline, CDR1 is MGHDK and CDR2 SYGVNS. There are 15 residues in the CDR3. The V end lost 3 bases, the J end lost 4 bases, and 13 bases lay between the germline ends. The chain's CDR3 is CASSDLGWQYNEQFF. The DNA for the CDR3 is TGTGCCAGCAGTGACTTGGGATGGCAGTACAATGAGCAGTTCTTC.

In its sample, this clone was seen once. The chain carries TRBV29-1 and TRBJ2-7; 7 positions match TRBD1. Per the germline V gene, CDR1 is SQVTM and CDR2 is ANQGSEA. This CDR3 comprises 14 residues. The V segment lost 2 bases and the J segment 6 bases; nucleotides outside the gene matches: 10. The CDR3 nucleotides read TGCAGCGTTGAACAGGGGGTGATCGGCGGCGAGCAGTACTTC. It is translated as CSVEQGVIGGEQYF.

The chain links TRBV5-1 to TRBJ1-1; a weak D match, TRBD1 (5 bases). The CDR3 consists of 16 residues. The germline V gene encodes CDR1 SGHRS and CDR2 YFSETQ. V was trimmed by 4 bases and J by 0 bases, leaving 16 bases between them. The CDR3 sequence is CASSPGRDDLNTEAFF. The CDR3 DNA reads as TGCGCCAGCAGCCCAGGACGGGACGACCTGAACACTGAAGCTTTCTTT. Full variable domain (remainder filled in from reference TRBV5-1 and TRBJ1-1): KAGVTQTPRYLIKTRGQQVTLSCSPISGHRSVSWYQQTPGQGLQFLFEYFSETQRNKGNFPGRFSGRQFSNSRSEMNVSTLELGDSALYLCASSPGRDDLNTEAFFGQGTRLTVV.

V usage is TRBV13 and J usage is TRBJ1-1; D is undetermined. The V gene's germline CDR1 is PRHDT and CDR2 FYEKMQ (reference sequence). CDR3 length: 14 amino acids. V was shortened by 3 bases and J by 1 base, with 9 bases between the two germline ends. The DNA for the CDR3 is TGTGCCAGCAGCTTGGAGTGGGGGAACACTGAAGCTTTCTTT. The encoded protein is CASSLEWGNTEAFF.

This chain connects TRBV6-5 to TRBJ1-2, with unresolved D. This CDR3 comprises 11 residues. CDR1 is MNHEY and CDR2 is SVGAGI in the germline V gene. With 5 bases removed from V and 7 bases from J, the gap between germline ends came to 8 bases. The chain's CDR3 is CASSLDAGYTF. CDR3 nucleotide sequence: TGTGCCAGCAGTCTCGACGCTGGCTACACCTTC.

The V gene is TRBV7-3, the J gene TRBJ2-1; no clear D. This CDR3 comprises 13 residues. V dropped 0 bases and J dropped 3 bases, with 3 bases sitting between them. Germline CDR1 SGHTA, CDR2 FQGTGA. CDR3 DNA: TGTGCCAGCAGCTTAACGAGCTACAATGAGCAGTTCTTC. This encodes CASSLTSYNEQFF.

The V call is TRBV2, the J call TRBJ2-7, with D perhaps given as TRBD1 or TRBD2 (5 bases each). The length of the CDR3 is 14 residues. The V gene lost 4 bases and the J gene lost 4 bases, with 14 bases spanning the gap. Germline V gene sequence: CDR1 SNHLY, CDR2 FYNNEI. CDR3 residues: CASSVDTGAYEQYF. DNA for the CDR3: TGTGCCAGCAGTGTGGACACCGGGGCGTACGAGCAGTACTTC. The entire variable domain, with the rest obtained from reference TRBV2 and TRBJ2-7, is as follows: EPEVTQTPSHQVTQMGQEVILRCVPISNHLYFYWYRQILGQKVEFLVSFYNNEISEKSEIFDDQFSVERPDGSNFTLKIRSTKLEDSAMYFCASSVDTGAYEQYFGPGTRLTVT.

V gene TRBV27 combines with J gene TRBJ1-3, with D perhaps TRBD1 (6 bases). The CDR3 sequence is 15 residues long. V was clipped by 1 base and J by 3 bases, with 10 bases between them. The germline V gene encodes CDR1 MNHEY and CDR2 SMNVEV (reference sequence). CDR3 in DNA: TGTGCCAGCAGTTTATGGGCAGGGGATGGAAACACCATATATTTT. Its translation is CASSLWAGDGNTIYF.

The chain couples TRBV11-1 to TRBJ2-6; D unresolved. The CDR3 covers 13 residues. Germline V gene lookup returns CDR1 SGHAT and CDR2 FQDESV (reference sequence). V was pared by 5 bases and J by 4 bases, with 6 bases between. In DNA form, the CDR3 reads TGTGCCAGCAGCCCCGGGGGGGCCAACGTCCTGACTTTC. Translated, it gives CASSPGGANVLTF.

This chain uses TRBV5-1 with TRBJ1-1; 8 bases match TRBD1. Trimming removed 4 bases from V and 0 bases from J; junction bases left unmatched: 5. Germline loops: CDR1 SGHRS, CDR2 YFSETQ. The length of the CDR3 is 15 residues. The CDR3 here is CASSTGGPMNTEAFF. CDR3 DNA sequence: TGCGCCAGCAGCACAGGGGGGCCTATGAACACTGAAGCTTTCTTT.

CDR3 protein: CASSIAPRAPTDTQYF. Written as DNA, the CDR3 is TGTGCCAGTAGTATAGCCCCCAGGGCACCCACAGATACGCAGTATTTT. The V gene is TRBV19, the J gene TRBJ2-3, with D tentatively TRBD1 (5 bases). The germline V gene encodes CDR1 LNHDA and CDR2 SQIVND (reference sequence). This CDR3 is built from 16 residues. Trimming stripped 1 base from V and 2 bases from J, with 13 bases between.

The V and J genes are TRBV15 and TRBJ2-7; perhaps TRBD1 as D (5 bases). CDR1 LNHNV and CDR2 YYDKDF come from the germline V gene (reference sequence). Trimming took off 0 bases at V and 1 base at J, with 13 bases between the two ends. The CDR3 spans 16 residues. For the CDR3, the DNA is TGTGCCACCAGCAGAGATACGAGTAAGGGGTCCTACGAGCAGTACTTC. It is translated as CATSRDTSKGSYEQYF.

The rearrangement links TRBV5-1 to TRBJ2-1; 10 bases line up with TRBD2. CDR3 length: 18 residues. With 4 bases clipped from V and 0 bases from J, the junction kept 10 bases outside the gene matches. Germline V gene data show CDR1 as SGHRS and CDR2 as YFSETQ. CDR3 sequence reads: CASSPRVAGGSSYNEQFF. In DNA form, the CDR3 reads TGCGCCAGCAGCCCAAGGGTAGCGGGGGGCTCCTCCTACAATGAGCAGTTCTTC.

This clone is a singleton in its sample. The chain is built from TRBV6-1 and TRBJ2-1; 10 nucleotides match TRBD2. CDR1 and CDR2 (germline): MNHNS, SASEGT. This CDR3 is 15 amino acids long. Losses at the gene ends were 7 bases for V and 7 bases for J; bases not matched to a gene: 10. The CDR3 region has the DNA TGTGCCAGCATTCAAAGCGGGGGGGCCAATAATGAGCAGTTCTTC. Translated, it gives CASIQSGGANNEQFF.

The rearrangement uses TRBV7-2 and TRBJ2-7; tentatively, D is TRBD1 (5 bases). Trimming cost V 4 bases and J 7 bases, with 26 bases left between them. The CDR3 is 17 amino acids. Germline values: CDR1 SGHTA, CDR2 FQGNSA. The CDR3 sequence is CASSSRSPGRSTGEQYF. The CDR3 DNA reads as TGTGCCAGCAGCTCCCGTTCCCCAGGGCGGTCGACTGGGGAGCAGTACTTC.

The rearrangement joins TRBV2 to TRBJ2-2, with D perhaps TRBD2 (5 bases). Germline V gene sequence: CDR1 SNHLY, CDR2 FYNNEI. Trimming left V 7 bases short and J 0 bases short, with 12 bases between. The CDR3 consists of 15 residues. CDR3 protein: CASKAEGSNTGELFF. The DNA of the CDR3 is TGTGCCAGCAAGGCCGAGGGATCGAACACCGGGGAGCTGTTTTTT. The variable domain in full, completed from reference TRBV2 and TRBJ2-2, reads EPEVTQTPSHQVTQMGQEVILRCVPISNHLYFYWYRQILGQKVEFLVSFYNNEISEKSEIFDDQFSVERPDGSNFTLKIRSTKLEDSAMYFCASKAEGSNTGELFFGEGSRLTVL.

The chain has TRBV5-1 and TRBJ2-7; D may be TRBD2 (5 bases). The ends were cut back, 2 bases at V and 3 bases at J, with 9 bases in the middle. Germline values: CDR1 SGHRS, CDR2 YFSETQ. CDR3 length equals 13 residues. This CDR3 is CASSLGSFYEQYF. The DNA for the CDR3 is TGCGCCAGCAGCTTAGGGAGTTTCTACGAGCAGTACTTC.

V is TRBV7-2 and J is TRBJ2-1; possibly TRBD1 for D (6 bases). The CDR3 length is 16 residues. Germline V lookup: CDR1 SGHTA, CDR2 FQGNSA. Trimming took off 3 bases at V and 5 bases at J, with 17 bases between the two ends. The CDR3 region is CASSFTGTRTNNEQFF. CDR3 bases: TGTGCCAGCAGCTTCACCGGGACACGGACGAACAATGAGCAGTTCTTC.

The genes are TRBV5-1 and TRBJ2-7; the match to TRBD2 covers 8 bases. V shed 4 bases and J 3 bases; nucleotides not matched to a gene: 27. This CDR3 has 21 amino acids. Germline CDR1 is SGHRS and CDR2 is YFSETQ. The CDR3 region is CASSGGQRGLAGPNPYYEQYF. CDR3 sequence (DNA): TGCGCCAGCAGCGGGGGGCAGCGGGGGCTGGCAGGCCCCAATCCTTACTACGAGCAGTACTTC.

This clone has just one count. The rearrangement joins TRBV14 to TRBJ1-4, with 7 nucleotides matching TRBD1. The CDR3 extends over 16 amino acids. Germline V gives CDR1 SGHDN, CDR2 FVKESK. The junction had 8 bases not matched to a gene; V was cut back by 2 bases and J by 5 bases. CDR3 protein: CASSQTPGQINEKLFF. In nucleotides, the CDR3 is TGTGCCAGCAGCCAAACACCGGGACAGATAAATGAAAAACTGTTTTTT.